The source of this T cell receptor (beta chain) is a study of T cell clonality in common variable immunodeficiency. The assay was immunoSEQ multiplex PCR, and TCRdb's table has in-frame clones only and misses some. This set yields 51,000 or so clones and no singletons; the top ten hold 2% to 2.5%. Trimming stripped 10 bases from V and 3 bases from J, with 21 bases between. Germline V gene lookup returns CDR1 SGHVS and CDR2 FQNEAQ. The CDR3 consists of 15 residues. This clone came up a few times. The read falls 3 residues short of the CDR3 end, and the missing part is taken from the germline J gene. Source material: peripheral blood mononuclear cells. The sequence was collected from a person aged 18 to 75 in good health. This chain uses TRBV7-8 with TRBJ2-5; D is perhaps TRBD2 (5 bases). CDR3 residues: CATEPPGSIEETQYF. The covered CDR3 bases are TGTGCCACCGAACCCCCGGGGAGCATTGAAGAGACC.